This T cell receptor (beta chain) comes out of a study of untreated major depressive disorder. Overall study results and limits: TRBV25-01 and TRBV02-01 usage differences were not statistically significant.

V was clipped by 5 bases and J by 10 bases; unmatched bases: 7. Germline CDR1 and CDR2: SGHTA and FQGNSA. The CDR3 has 12 amino acids. TCRdb's table, derived via immunoSEQ multiplex PCR, lists solely in-frame clones and lacks some. The sample gives some 20,000 clones, over 75% of which show up once; 4.5% to 6.5% is in the top ten. Enrichment usually gave 90% to 95% pure CD4+ T cells. With respect to this clone: Its specificity is not known.

The rearrangement uses TRBV7-2 and TRBJ1-2, with 7 bases fitting TRBD1. The sample consisted of CD4+ T cells from PBMCs. This clonotype originated in a woman aged 25-40 years in good health. CDR3 sequence reads: CASSTNRGFYTF. The CDR3 coding sequence is TGTGCCAGCAGCACCAACAGGGGATTCTACACCTTC.